This T cell receptor beta chain was identified in a study of shared clonotypes between healthy human individuals. Only CD45RO-negative cells positively selected for CCR7 counted as naive CD8 cells, so terminally differentiated effector memory CD45RA+ cells were excluded. The assay ran at deep level. Some clones are missing from TCRdb's copy, which holds only in-frame ones; the method was immunoSEQ multiplex PCR. The sample holds about 700,000 clones, about 91% seen once. In regard to this clone: As yet, its antigen is unknown.

Germline values: CDR1 MGHRA, CDR2 YSYEKL. V shed 6 bases and J shed 3 bases, with 15 bases lying between them. The CDR3 runs 14 residues. Study results and caveats: Read depth was anticipated to influence clonotype sharing among donors.

The receptor was derived from a man between 25 and 39 years old in good health. The genes are TRBV4-1 and TRBJ2-7; possible D gene TRBD2, 6 bases. The specimen was naive CD8+ T cells sorted from blood. The CDR3 DNA reads TGCGCCAGCAGGCCCAGAGCTAGCGTCTACGAGCAGTACTTC. Protein product: CASRPRASVYEQYF.